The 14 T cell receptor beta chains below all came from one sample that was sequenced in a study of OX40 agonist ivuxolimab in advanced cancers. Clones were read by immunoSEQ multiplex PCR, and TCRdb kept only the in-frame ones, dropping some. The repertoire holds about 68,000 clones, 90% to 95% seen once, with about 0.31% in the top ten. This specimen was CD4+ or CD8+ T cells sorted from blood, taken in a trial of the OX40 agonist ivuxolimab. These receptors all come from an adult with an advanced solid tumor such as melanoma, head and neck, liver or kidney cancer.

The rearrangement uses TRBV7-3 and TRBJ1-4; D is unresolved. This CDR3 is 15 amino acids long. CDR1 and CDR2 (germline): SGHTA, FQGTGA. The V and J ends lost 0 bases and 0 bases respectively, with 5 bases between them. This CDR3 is CASSLTGSTNEKLFF. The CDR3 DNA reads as TGTGCCAGCAGCTTAACGGGGTCAACTAATGAAAAACTGTTTTTT.

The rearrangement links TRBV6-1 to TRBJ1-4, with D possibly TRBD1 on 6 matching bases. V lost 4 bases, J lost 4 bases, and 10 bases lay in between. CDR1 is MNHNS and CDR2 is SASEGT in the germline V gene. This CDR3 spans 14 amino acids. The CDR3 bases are TGTGCCAGCAGTGGGGGGGCGAATAATGAAAAACTGTTTTTT. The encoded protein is CASSGGANNEKLFF.

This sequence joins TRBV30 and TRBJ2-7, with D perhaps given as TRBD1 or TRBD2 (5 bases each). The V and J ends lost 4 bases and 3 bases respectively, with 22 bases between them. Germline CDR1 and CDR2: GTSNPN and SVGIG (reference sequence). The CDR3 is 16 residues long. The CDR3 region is CAWKNRRDVGIYEQYF. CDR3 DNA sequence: TGTGCCTGGAAGAATCGCCGGGACGTAGGGATCTACGAGCAGTACTTC.

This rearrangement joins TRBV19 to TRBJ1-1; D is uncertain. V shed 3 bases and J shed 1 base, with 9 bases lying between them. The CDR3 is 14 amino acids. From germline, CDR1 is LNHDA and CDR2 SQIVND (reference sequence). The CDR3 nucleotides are TGTGCCAGTAGTATCGGACTGGCGAACACTGAAGCTTTCTTT. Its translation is CASSIGLANTEAFF.

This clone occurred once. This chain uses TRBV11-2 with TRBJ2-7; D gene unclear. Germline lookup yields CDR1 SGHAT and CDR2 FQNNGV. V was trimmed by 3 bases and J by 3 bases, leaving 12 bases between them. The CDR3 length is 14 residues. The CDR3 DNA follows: TGTGCCAGCAGCTTCGGGTTTACGCTCTACGAGCAGTACTTC. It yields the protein CASSFGFTLYEQYF.

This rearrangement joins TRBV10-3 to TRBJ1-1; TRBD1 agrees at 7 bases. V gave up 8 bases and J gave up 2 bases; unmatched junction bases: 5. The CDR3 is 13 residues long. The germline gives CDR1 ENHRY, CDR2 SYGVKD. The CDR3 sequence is CAIARQGNTEAFF. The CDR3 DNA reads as TGTGCCATCGCCAGACAGGGAAACACTGAAGCTTTCTTT.

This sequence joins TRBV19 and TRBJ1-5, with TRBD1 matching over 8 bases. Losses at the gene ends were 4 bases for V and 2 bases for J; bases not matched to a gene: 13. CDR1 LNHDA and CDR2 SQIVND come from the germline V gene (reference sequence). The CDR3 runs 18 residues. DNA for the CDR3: TGTGCCAGTAGTAAGCAGGGGGCGGACGGTGTGGGCAATCAGCCCCAGCATTTT. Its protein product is CASSKQGADGVGNQPQHF.

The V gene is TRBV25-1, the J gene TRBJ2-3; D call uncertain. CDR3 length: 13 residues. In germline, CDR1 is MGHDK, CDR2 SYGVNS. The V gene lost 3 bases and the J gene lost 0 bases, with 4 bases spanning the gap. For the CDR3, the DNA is TGTGCCAGCAGTGACCCTAGCACAGATACGCAGTATTTT. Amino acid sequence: CASSDPSTDTQYF.

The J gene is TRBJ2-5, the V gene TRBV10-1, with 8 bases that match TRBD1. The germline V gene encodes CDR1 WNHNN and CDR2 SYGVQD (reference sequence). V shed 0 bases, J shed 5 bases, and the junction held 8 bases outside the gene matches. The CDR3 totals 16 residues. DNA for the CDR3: TGCGCCAGCAGTGAGTCCAGGACAGGGTTAGTTGAGACCCAGTACTTC. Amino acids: CASSESRTGLVETQYF.

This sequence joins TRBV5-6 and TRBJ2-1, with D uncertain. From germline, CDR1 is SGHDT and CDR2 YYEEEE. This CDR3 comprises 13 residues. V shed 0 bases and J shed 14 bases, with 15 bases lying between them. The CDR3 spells CASSLAVGYLEFF. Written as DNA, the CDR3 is TGTGCCAGCAGCTTGGCCGTGGGATACTTAGAGTTCTTC. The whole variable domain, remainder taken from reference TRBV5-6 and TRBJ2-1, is DAGVTQSPTHLIKTRGQQVTLRCSPKSGHDTVSWYQQALGQGPQFIFQYYEEEERQRGNFPDRFSGHQFPNYSSELNVNALLLGDSALYLCASSLAVGYLEFFGPGTRLTVL.

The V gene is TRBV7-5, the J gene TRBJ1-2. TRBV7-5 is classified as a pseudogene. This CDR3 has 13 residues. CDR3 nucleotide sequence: TGTGCCAGCAGCTTGAGTCCGGACTATGGCTACACCTTC. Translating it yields CASSLSPDYGYTF.

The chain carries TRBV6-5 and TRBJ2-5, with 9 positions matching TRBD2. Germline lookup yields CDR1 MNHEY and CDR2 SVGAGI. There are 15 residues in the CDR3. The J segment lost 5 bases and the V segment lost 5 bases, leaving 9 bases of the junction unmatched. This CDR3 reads CASSRIAGVVETQYF. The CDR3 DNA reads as TGTGCCAGCAGTAGGATAGCGGGAGTGGTGGAGACCCAGTACTTC.

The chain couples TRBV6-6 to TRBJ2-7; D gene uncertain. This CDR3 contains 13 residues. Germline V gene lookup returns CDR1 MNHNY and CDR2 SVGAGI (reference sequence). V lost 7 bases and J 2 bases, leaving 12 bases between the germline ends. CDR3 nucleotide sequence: TGTGCCAGCAATCTGGACGCGCCCTACGAGCAGTACTTC. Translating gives CASNLDAPYEQYF.

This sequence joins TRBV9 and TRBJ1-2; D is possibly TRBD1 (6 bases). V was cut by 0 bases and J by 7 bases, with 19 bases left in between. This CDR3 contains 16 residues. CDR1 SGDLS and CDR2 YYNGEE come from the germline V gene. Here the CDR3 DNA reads TGTGCCAGCAGCGTAGGGGAGGGGAACAGGGTTTTTGGCTACACCTTC. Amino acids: CASSVGEGNRVFGYTF. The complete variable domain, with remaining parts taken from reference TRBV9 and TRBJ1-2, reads DSGVTQTPKHLITATGQRVTLRCSPRSGDLSVYWYQQSLDQGLQFLIQYYNGEERAKGNILERFSAQQFPDLHSELNLSSLELGDSALYFCASSVGEGNRVFGYTFGSGTRLTVV.